The 20 T cell receptor beta chains below all came from one sample that was sequenced in a study of vaccination and CD4 T cells after COVID-19. Antigens for these TCRs are unknown. Treatment denoted: approximately nine-day PBMC culture with coronavirus spike peptide pools or control peptides (ViraFEST assay). Cultured CD4+ T cell DNA was sequenced using the Oncomine TCR Beta short-read assay. TCRdb reprocessed the PCR reads with MiXCR, giving one entry per CDR3 protein. The sample holds some 10,000 distinct CDR3 sequences, 25% to 35% seen once. The sample was CD4+ T cells from blood, cultured in vitro, taken after SARS-CoV-2 vaccination. The receptors come from a human donor who had recovered from COVID-19.

The chain employs TRBV24-1 and TRBJ2-7; D gene uncertain. CDR3 length equals 13 residues. Looked up from germline, CDR1 is KGHDR and CDR2 is SFDVKD. V lost 0 bases and J lost 6, with 8 bases in between. CDR3 sequence (DNA): TGTGCCACCAGTGATTTGGGCAGACCCGAGCAGTACTTC. This gives the protein CATSDLGRPEQYF.

Only a few counts were recorded for this clonotype. This chain joins TRBV20-1 and TRBJ1-2; D gene ambiguous. CDR1 and CDR2 from the germline V gene are DFQATT and SNEGSKA (reference sequence). V dropped 5 bases and J dropped 7 bases, with 14 bases sitting between them. This CDR3 region has 12 residues. CDR3 sequence: CSAPAGGGGYTF. The CDR3, as DNA: TGCAGTGCTCCAGCGGGAGGTGGTGGCTACACCTTC.

This clonotype showed up just a few times. The DNA of the CDR3 is TGTGCCAGTAGTATCTCCCCTCCAGATACGCAGTATTTT. Its protein is CASSISPPDTQYF. The rearrangement uses TRBV19 and TRBJ2-3; D not resolved. Trimming removed 3 bases from V and 4 bases from J, with 8 bases in between. The length of the CDR3 is 13 residues. Per germline, CDR1 LNHDA and CDR2 SQIVND (reference sequence).

This chain uses TRBV27 with TRBJ1-5, with D tentatively TRBD1 (5 bases). Germline CDR1 reads MNHEY; CDR2 reads SMNVEV (reference sequence). Trimming stripped 4 bases from V and 4 bases from J, with 14 bases between. The CDR3 extends over 15 amino acids. CDR3 residues: CASSWGRSPNQPQHF. In DNA form, the CDR3 reads TGTGCCAGCAGTTGGGGCAGGAGCCCAAATCAGCCCCAGCATTTT.

This sequence joins TRBV24-1 and TRBJ1-5, with D maybe TRBD1 (5 bases). This CDR3 contains 14 residues. V was shortened by 2 bases and J by 10 bases, with 14 bases between the two germline ends. Germline CDR1 and CDR2: KGHDR and SFDVKD. The CDR3 DNA sequence: TGTGCCACCAGTGATTCCGGGACGGAGCCCCCCCAGCATTTT. This gives the protein CATSDSGTEPPQHF.

V usage is TRBV6-5 and J usage is TRBJ1-3; D call uncertain. The V end lost 4 bases, the J end lost 0 bases, and 13 bases lay between the germline ends. This CDR3 has 16 residues. Per germline, CDR1 MNHEY and CDR2 SVGAGI. In DNA form, the CDR3 reads TGTGCCAGCAGTTTATCCTATCAGCGCTCTGGAAACACCATATATTTT. Encoded protein: CASSLSYQRSGNTIYF.

V and J are TRBV7-2 and TRBJ2-1, with 14 bases fitting TRBD2. After removal of 5 bases from V and 4 bases from J, the junction contained 7 bases not matched to a gene. This CDR3 is 17 amino acids long. Germline V gene data show CDR1 as SGHTA and CDR2 as FQGNSA. CDR3 in DNA: TGTGCCAGCAGCAAGTGGGGACTAGCGGGAGAGTACAATGAGCAGTTCTTC. Residues: CASSKWGLAGEYNEQFF.

V usage is TRBV5-1 and J usage is TRBJ2-7; possibly TRBD2 for D (6 bases). Germline CDR1 reads SGHRS; CDR2 reads YFSETQ. V was cut by 0 bases and J by 5 bases, with 12 bases left in between. This CDR3 has 14 amino acids. Here the CDR3 reads CASSLVREKNEQYF. The CDR3 DNA reads TGCGCCAGCAGCTTGGTACGGGAGAAGAACGAGCAGTACTTC.

The chain uses TRBV12-3 or TRBV12-4 and TRBJ1-1; D remains ambiguous. V lost 5 bases to trimming and J lost 0 bases, with 16 bases between them. The CDR3 loop spans 16 amino acids. The CDR3 bases are TGTGCCAGCAGTCCCCTGAGAGGGAACCTGAACACTGAAGCTTTCTTT. As protein: CASSPLRGNLNTEAFF.

This clonotype was observed a handful of times. This sequence joins TRBV27 and TRBJ1-1; the D gene is possibly TRBD1 (5 bases). The germline V gene encodes CDR1 MNHEY and CDR2 SMNVEV (reference sequence). The CDR3 is made up of 14 amino acids. V shed 3 bases and J shed 0 bases, with 8 bases lying between them. The CDR3: CASSLGGVNTEAFF. CDR3 nucleotides: TGTGCCAGCAGTTTGGGGGGAGTGAACACTGAAGCTTTCTTT.

This clonotype was seen more than once but under ten times. The chain combines TRBV12-3 or TRBV12-4 with TRBJ2-1; D possibly corresponds to TRBD2 (6 bases). The CDR3 runs to 14 residues. V was cut by 7 bases and J by 4 bases, with 14 bases left in between. Here the CDR3 DNA reads TGTGCCAGCACCATAGGAGGGGTTTACAATGAGCAGTTCTTC. It encodes CASTIGGVYNEQFF.

V and J are TRBV7-2 and TRBJ1-1; D gene ambiguous. The CDR3 covers 15 residues. From germline, CDR1 is SGHTA and CDR2 FQGNSA. The V end lost 0 bases, the J end lost 0 bases, and 8 bases lay between the germline ends. The CDR3 is CASSLAQNLNTEAFF. The CDR3 region has the DNA TGTGCCAGCAGCTTAGCGCAGAATCTGAACACTGAAGCTTTCTTT.

This clonotype appeared a few times. In DNA form, the CDR3 reads TGTGCCAGCAGCCCCAGTCCGGGACAGGGCTTCCGGGGCTACACCTTC. Translated: CASSPSPGQGFRGYTF. This rearrangement joins TRBV11-2 to TRBJ1-2, with 9 positions matching TRBD1. Germline trimming cut 5 bases from V and 8 bases from J; bases unmatched to any gene: 15. This CDR3 comprises 16 residues. Germline assignment: CDR1 SGHAT and CDR2 FQNNGV. Together with reference TRBV11-2 and TRBJ1-2, the CDR3 gives the full variable domain: EAGVAQSPRYKIIEKRQSVAFWCNPISGHATLYWYQQILGQGPKLLIQFQNNGVVDDSQLPKDRFSAERLKGVDSTLKIQPAKLEDSAVYLCASSPSPGQGFRGYTFGSGTRLTVV.

This clonotype was counted only a few times. Its ends do not fully match the called genes, so a read error is possible. The J gene is TRBJ1-2, the V gene TRBV6-1; 11 bases map to TRBD1. CDR1 and CDR2 (germline): MNHNS, SASEGT. The CDR3 is made up of 12 amino acids. In nucleotides, the CDR3 is TGTGCCAGCAGAGGGGACAGGGGACAGGGGGCCTTC. Translated: CASRGDRGQGAF.

This chain links TRBV20-1 with TRBJ2-7; 9 bases are a match to TRBD1. Looked up from germline, CDR1 is DFQATT and CDR2 is SNEGSKA (reference sequence). After removal of 5 bases from V and 5 bases from J, the junction contained 7 bases not matched to a gene. The CDR3 consists of 13 residues. DNA for the CDR3: TGCAGTGCTCCCGGGACAGGGTGGAACGAGCAGTACTTC. Its translation: CSAPGTGWNEQYF.

The chain links TRBV20-1 to TRBJ1-6; no clear D gene. The CDR3 is made up of 12 amino acids. Between the trimmed V and J ends, which lost 3 bases and 9 bases, there was a span of 9 bases. CDR1 is DFQATT, CDR2 SNEGSKA, per germline (reference sequence). As DNA, the CDR3 is TGCAGTGCTAGCAATAGCGGTTCACCCCTCCACTTT. Residues: CSASNSGSPLHF.

The chain has TRBV12-3 or TRBV12-4 and TRBJ2-3; D may be TRBD2 (6 bases). The CDR3 contains 13 residues. V lost 7 bases to trimming and J lost 1 base, with 9 bases between them. The CDR3, as DNA: TGTGCCAGCAACGGGGGAGGCACAGATACGCAGTATTTT. Amino acid sequence: CASNGGGTDTQYF.

CDR3 sequence: CSALTGERDTGELFF. CDR3 nucleotide sequence: TGCAGTGCCCTGACGGGCGAGCGAGACACCGGGGAGCTGTTTTTT. V and J are TRBV20-1 and TRBJ2-2; D remains ambiguous. This CDR3 region has 15 residues. CDR1 and CDR2 from the germline V gene are DFQATT and SNEGSKA (reference sequence). V lost 6 bases, J lost 3 bases, and 17 bases lay in between.

This clonotype was seen more than once but under ten times. The V and J genes are TRBV7-2 and TRBJ2-3; 10 nucleotides match TRBD2. V gave up 8 bases and J gave up 5 bases; unmatched junction bases: 10. In germline, CDR1 is SGHTA, CDR2 FQGNSA. The CDR3 is 15 residues long. The CDR3 protein is CASGSLAGGLDTQYF. The CDR3 DNA sequence: TGTGCCAGCGGATCATTAGCGGGAGGTCTAGATACGCAGTATTTT.

The chain uses TRBV9 and TRBJ2-1; 7 bases fit TRBD2. The CDR3 is 16 amino acids. Germline CDR1 and CDR2: SGDLS and YYNGEE. The V segment lost 2 bases and the J segment 5 bases; nucleotides outside the gene matches: 10. DNA of the CDR3: TGTGCCAGCAGCGTCCGCCGGGGGGAGTGGGACAATGAGCAGTTCTTC. Translation gives CASSVRRGEWDNEQFF.